This TCR beta chain was retrieved from a study of shared clonotypes between healthy human individuals. Looking at the study overall: Those who served as donors were two women and a few men between the ages of 18 and 49.

Several immunoSEQ plates received, in even portions, the genomic DNA of each subset. TCRdb's table, derived via immunoSEQ multiplex PCR, lists solely in-frame clones and lacks some. The sample has roughly 2 million clones; more than 90% are singletons. Per germline, CDR1 SGHAT and CDR2 FQNNGV. Trimming removed 5 bases from V and 2 bases from J; junction bases left unmatched: 3. This CDR3 has 15 amino acids. Remarks on this clone: Its antigen is undetermined.

Study observations and caveats: Only blood was sampled, and tissue TCR repertoires likely differ from blood ones.

This TCR came from a man younger than 35 in good health. J is TRBJ2-1 and V is TRBV11-2; 10 nucleotides line up with TRBD1. The sample consisted of naive CD4+ T cells sorted from blood. Subset of the sample: CD45RA+ positively selected. The CDR3 DNA follows: TGTGCCAGCAGCCGGGACAGGGGAACCTACAATGAGCAGTTCTTC. It is translated as CASSRDRGTYNEQFF.